These 29 T cell receptor beta chains were all obtained from the same sample, sequenced in a study of blood T cell repertoires in COVID-19. The table came from immunoSEQ multiplex PCR; TCRdb's copy has only in-frame clones and leaves some out. This sample yields about 76,000 clones, of which about 86% are seen a single time; 15% to 20% belongs to the top ten. Sequencing was done on a sample of peripheral blood. All receptors come from a human donor in a cohort sampled during active COVID-19.

This clone was recorded only once. The chain uses TRBV6-5 and TRBJ2-1, with 8 bases aligning to TRBD2. This CDR3 spans 15 amino acids. V was clipped by 6 bases and J by 6 bases; unmatched bases: 10. Germline V gene data show CDR1 as MNHEY and CDR2 as SVGAGI. The CDR3 bases are TGTGCCAGCAGCCTAGCGAGCGGGGGAAGCAATGAGCAGTTCTTC. It is translated as CASSLASGGSNEQFF.

The chain carries TRBV3-1 (or the pseudogene TRBV3-2) and TRBJ1-1, with TRBD1 identical over 7 bases. J lost 10 bases, V lost 4 bases, and 12 bases had no gene match. The germline V gene encodes CDR1 LGHDT and CDR2 YNNKEL (reference sequence). CDR3 length: 14 amino acids. The CDR3 region has the DNA TGTGCCAGCAGCCCCCAGACAGGGTGGTCCGGAGCTTTCTTT. Its translation is CASSPQTGWSGAFF.

This clone was counted only a few times. This chain joins TRBV5-1 and TRBJ2-7, with D perhaps matching TRBD1 (6 bases). The CDR3 runs 14 residues. The germline V gene encodes CDR1 SGHRS and CDR2 YFSETQ. V was clipped by 0 bases and J by 4 bases, with 11 bases between them. The CDR3 loop reads CASSLGYRDYEQYF. The CDR3 DNA reads as TGCGCCAGCAGCTTGGGCTACAGGGATTACGAGCAGTACTTC. Combining the CDR3 with reference TRBV5-1 and TRBJ2-7 gives the whole variable domain KAGVTQTPRYLIKTRGQQVTLSCSPISGHRSVSWYQQTPGQGLQFLFEYFSETQRNKGNFPGRFSGRQFSNSRSEMNVSTLELGDSALYLCASSLGYRDYEQYFGPGTRLTVT.

J is TRBJ2-7 and V is TRBV30; D is perhaps TRBD1 (6 bases). The germline gives CDR1 GTSNPN, CDR2 SVGIG (reference sequence). The V and J ends lost 1 base and 6 bases respectively, with 13 bases between them. The CDR3 sequence is 13 residues long. The CDR3 DNA reads TGTGCCTGGAGTGAACAGGGACCAGGCGAGCAGTACTTC. Its translation: CAWSEQGPGEQYF.

The chain uses TRBV28 and TRBJ2-1; 7 bases fit TRBD1. Looked up from germline, CDR1 is MDHEN and CDR2 is SYDVKM. Trimming cost V 3 bases and J 2 bases; bases outside gene matches: 10. This CDR3 comprises 17 residues. CDR3 DNA: TGTGCCAGCAGTTTCAGGGGGTGGATGGGGCCCTACAATGAGCAGTTCTTC. Translation: CASSFRGWMGPYNEQFF.

The chain has TRBV5-1 and TRBJ2-1; tentative D call: TRBD1 (6 bases). Trimming stripped 4 bases from V and 2 bases from J, with 10 bases between. The germline V gene encodes CDR1 SGHRS and CDR2 YFSETQ. The CDR3 sequence is 14 residues long. The CDR3 nucleotides read TGCGCCAGCAGCCATCAGGGGACCTACAATGAGCAGTTCTTC. Its translation: CASSHQGTYNEQFF.

This clone was recorded once. DNA of the CDR3: TGTGCCATCAGTGGACAGGGTGGAGTCTTTTCTGAAGCTTTCTTT. Amino acid sequence: CAISGQGGVFSEAFF. V gene TRBV10-3 combines with J gene TRBJ1-1; 7 bases match TRBD1. The CDR3 sequence is 15 residues long. Trimming removed 4 bases from V and 6 bases from J; junction bases left unmatched: 11. Germline V lookup: CDR1 ENHRY, CDR2 SYGVKD.

This clone was seen a single time. The CDR3: CASSGHVTIGQNNSPLHF. The CDR3 region has the DNA TGTGCCAGCAGTGGCCACGTCACAATAGGACAAAATAATTCACCCCTCCACTTT. V is TRBV6-1 and J is TRBJ1-6; weak D call: TRBD1 (5 bases). The CDR3 runs 18 residues. The germline CDR1 and CDR2 sequences are MNHNS and SASEGT. The V end lost 4 bases, the J end lost 5 bases, and 21 bases lay between the germline ends.

The chain uses TRBV6-4 and TRBJ2-1; 7 bases map to TRBD2. CDR1 and CDR2 from the germline V gene are MRHNA and SNTAGT. V gave up 2 bases and J gave up 8 bases; unmatched junction bases: 9. The CDR3 loop spans 15 amino acids. This CDR3 reads CASSDGSAGRDEQFF. The CDR3, as DNA: TGTGCCAGCAGTGACGGGTCGGCGGGGAGGGATGAGCAGTTCTTC.

This chain joins TRBV7-9 and TRBJ2-3; TRBD2 matches 8 bases. V shed 4 bases and J 4 bases; nucleotides not matched to a gene: 7. The CDR3 spans 15 residues. Germline V CDR1 and CDR2: SEHNR, FQNEAQ (reference sequence). The CDR3 spells CASSSRLARADTQYF. CDR3 nucleotide sequence: TGTGCCAGCAGCTCGAGACTAGCGAGAGCAGATACGCAGTATTTT.

This clone was found once. This chain joins TRBV28 and TRBJ1-2; no reliable D call. Trimming cost V 3 bases and J 2 bases, with 7 bases left between them. This CDR3 has 13 amino acids. Germline V gives CDR1 MDHEN, CDR2 SYDVKM. CDR3 residues: CASSFAGNYGYTF. In DNA, the CDR3 is TGTGCCAGCAGTTTTGCGGGGAACTATGGCTACACCTTC.

This clone was counted many times. This rearrangement joins TRBV27 to TRBJ1-6; D is ambiguous. The germline V and J ends were trimmed by 3 bases and 10 bases, with 10 bases remaining between them. The CDR3 consists of 13 residues. Germline V gene data show CDR1 as MNHEY and CDR2 as SMNVEV (reference sequence). CDR3 DNA: TGTGCCAGCAGTTTCGGCGGGAGCTCACCCCTCCACTTT. It yields the protein CASSFGGSSPLHF.

This clone is a singleton in its sample. The CDR3 is CASRRQVDEAFF. CDR3 nucleotides: TGTGCCAGCCGTCGACAGGTTGATGAAGCTTTCTTT. The rearrangement joins TRBV5-6 to TRBJ1-1, with D perhaps matching TRBD1 (6 bases). Per germline, CDR1 SGHDT and CDR2 YYEEEE. V was shortened by 7 bases and J by 7 bases, with 14 bases between the two germline ends. The CDR3 consists of 12 residues.

This chain joins TRBV12-3 or TRBV12-4 and TRBJ2-7, with D unresolved. CDR3 length equals 12 residues. V was trimmed by 2 bases and J by 6 bases, leaving 8 bases between them. The CDR3 sequence: CASSLSATEQYF. Here the CDR3 DNA reads TGTGCCAGCAGTTTATCAGCGACCGAGCAGTACTTC.

This chain joins TRBV9 and TRBJ2-1; 8 bases are a match to TRBD2. J lost 2 bases, V lost 4 bases, and 5 bases had no gene match. Per the germline V gene, CDR1 is SGDLS and CDR2 is YYNGEE. The CDR3 has 15 residues. The CDR3 DNA sequence: TGTGCCAGCAGCTATGGGCGGGGGGCCTACAATGAGCAGTTCTTC. Encoded protein: CASSYGRGAYNEQFF.

This sequence joins TRBV21-1 and TRBJ1-4. TRBV21-1 is annotated as a pseudogene. This CDR3 spans 15 amino acids. The CDR3 region is CASSKVCATNEKLFF. DNA of the CDR3: TGTGCCAGCAGCAAAGTTTGCGCAACTAATGAAAAACTGTTTTTT.

In this sample, this clone turned up once. The chain combines TRBV28 with TRBJ2-1, with D possibly TRBD2 on 5 matching bases. The CDR3 loop spans 15 amino acids. Between the trimmed V and J ends, which lost 2 bases and 8 bases, there was a span of 16 bases. CDR1 is MDHEN and CDR2 is SYDVKM in the germline V gene. The CDR3 DNA reads as TGTGCCAGCAGTTTAGGAGGAGCCGGGTTCGATGAGCAGTTCTTC. It encodes CASSLGGAGFDEQFF. Drawing the rest from reference TRBV28 and TRBJ2-1, the complete variable domain is DVKVTQSSRYLVKRTGEKVFLECVQDMDHENMFWYRQDPGLGLRLIYFSYDVKMKEKGDIPEGYSVSREKKERFSLILESASTNQTSMYLCASSLGGAGFDEQFFGPGTRLTVL.

The V gene is TRBV3-1 (or the pseudogene TRBV3-2), the J gene TRBJ1-4; D is unresolved. The V and J ends lost 4 bases and 5 bases respectively, with 17 bases between them. Germline lookup yields CDR1 LGHDT and CDR2 YNNKEL (reference sequence). This CDR3 region has 16 residues. CDR3 nucleotide sequence: TGTGCCAGCAGCCCTCTTCACACAGCAATAAATGAAAAACTGTTTTTT. Its translation: CASSPLHTAINEKLFF.

The chain carries TRBV7-9 and TRBJ1-2, with D unclear. The CDR3 is made up of 17 amino acids. The germline V gene has CDR1 SEHNR and CDR2 FQNEAQ (reference sequence). Trimming removed 5 bases at V and 8 bases at J, with 27 bases between. CDR3 residues: CASSPPPLDGAFGGYTF. CDR3 DNA: TGTGCCAGCAGCCCGCCACCACTAGACGGAGCCTTCGGGGGCTACACCTTC. The full variable domain, rest sourced from reference TRBV7-9 and TRBJ1-2, is DTGVSQNPRHKITKRGQNVTFRCDPISEHNRLYWYRQTLGQGPEFLTYFQNEAQLEKSRLLSDRFSAERPKGSFSTLEIQRTEQGDSAMYLCASSPPPLDGAFGGYTFGSGTRLTVV.

The chain has TRBV7-3 and TRBJ2-3; TRBD2 agrees at 8 bases. The V and J ends lost 4 bases and 5 bases, in that order; junction bases with no gene match: 5. Germline CDR1 is SGHTA and CDR2 is FQGTGA. CDR3 length equals 14 residues. The CDR3 DNA reads TGTGCCAGCAGCTACACGGGGGGGCAAGATACGCAGTATTTT. The encoded protein is CASSYTGGQDTQYF.

In the case of this clone: Other DNA variants within this sample encode the same CDR3. The chain combines TRBV27 with TRBJ2-1; TRBD2 is a possible D gene (7 bases). Per the germline V gene, CDR1 is MNHEY and CDR2 is SMNVEV (reference sequence). The CDR3 length is 14 residues. With 5 bases removed from V and 9 bases from J, the gap between germline ends came to 17 bases. The CDR3 bases are TGTGCCAGCAGTCCAATAGGGGGGAGGGGTGAGCAGTTCTTC. This translates into CASSPIGGRGEQFF.

The V gene is TRBV5-4, the J gene TRBJ2-1; TRBD2 aligns across 11 bases. The J segment lost 4 bases and the V segment lost 4 bases, leaving 4 bases of the junction unmatched. The CDR3 is made up of 15 amino acids. Germline values: CDR1 SGHNT, CDR2 YYREEE (reference sequence). The CDR3 sequence: CASSPGTSGYNEQFF. In DNA, the CDR3 is TGTGCCAGCAGCCCAGGGACTAGCGGTTACAATGAGCAGTTCTTC.

The rearrangement uses TRBV11-3 and TRBJ2-7, with D possibly matching TRBD1 (6 bases). Per the germline V gene, CDR1 is SGHNT and CDR2 is YENEEA. Trimming shortened V by 1 base and J by 4 bases, and 14 bases separated the two germline ends. There are 15 residues in the CDR3. The CDR3 DNA follows: TGTGCCAGCAGCTTAGGTGAGACAGGCCCGTACGAGCAGTACTTC. Protein product: CASSLGETGPYEQYF.

This clone was recorded once. The chain links TRBV6-5 to TRBJ2-2, with a weak D call TRBD2 (5 bases). This CDR3 comprises 13 residues. The germline V gene has CDR1 MNHEY and CDR2 SVGAGI. Trimming shortened V by 5 bases and J by 4 bases, and 8 bases separated the two germline ends. The CDR3 spells CASSPGVTGELFF. In nucleotides, the CDR3 is TGTGCCAGCAGTCCCGGGGTCACCGGGGAGCTGTTTTTT.

This clone was seen more than once but under ten times. The CDR3 coding sequence is TGTGCCAGCAGTGGAGCTAGCGTTGAGACCCAGTACTTC. The encoded protein is CASSGASVETQYF. The rearrangement links TRBV25-1 to TRBJ2-5; the D gene is possibly TRBD2 (6 bases). The CDR3 sequence is 13 residues long. The V gene lost 4 bases and the J gene lost 5 bases, with 11 bases spanning the gap. CDR1 is MGHDK, CDR2 SYGVNS, per germline.

The V gene is TRBV4-1, the J gene TRBJ1-2, with TRBD1 identical over 9 bases. CDR3 length: 12 residues. CDR1 and CDR2 from the germline V gene are MGHRA and YSYEKL. The V segment lost 3 bases and the J segment 13 bases; nucleotides outside the gene matches: 6. Written as DNA, the CDR3 is TGCGCCAGCAGCCAGTTGGGACAGGGATCCACCTTC. The encoded protein is CASSQLGQGSTF.

V usage is TRBV30 and J usage is TRBJ2-4; the D is unclear. Germline V CDR1 and CDR2: GTSNPN, SVGIG (reference sequence). The V end was cut by 3 bases, the J end by 1 base, with 10 bases between. The CDR3 length is 14 residues. This CDR3 reads CAWRPRVAKNIQYF. The CDR3 bases are TGTGCCTGGAGGCCCCGGGTGGCCAAAAACATTCAGTACTTC.

This rearrangement joins TRBV25-1 to TRBJ1-1; D not certain. V was trimmed by 5 bases and J by 3 bases, leaving 7 bases between them. CDR1 and CDR2 (germline): MGHDK, SYGVNS. This CDR3 has 12 amino acids. The CDR3 bases are TGTGCCAGCAGTTCCCCCTACACTGAAGCTTTCTTT. Translated, it gives CASSSPYTEAFF.

CDR3 in amino acids: CASSLAEAPSAFF. The CDR3 region has the DNA TGTGCCAGCAGCTTAGCGGAGGCACCTAGCGCTTTCTTT. This chain links TRBV7-9 with TRBJ1-1; D call uncertain. Germline CDR1 and CDR2: SEHNR and FQNEAQ (reference sequence). V was pared by 0 bases and J by 11 bases, with 13 bases between. The CDR3 consists of 13 residues.